This T cell receptor (beta chain) was identified in a study of vaccination and CD4 T cells after COVID-19. Whole-study context: The makeup of the convalescents was six males and four females, two of them Hispanic. As a positive control, some control cultures were given a CEFX pool, while others were given an HIV-1 Nef pool or no peptide.

CDR1 is SGHTA, CDR2 FQGNSA, per germline. This CDR3 has 16 amino acids. Trimming took 3 bases from V and 1 from J, leaving 13 bases between them. The treatment is: roughly 10-day PBMC culture with coronavirus spike peptide pools or control peptides (ViraFEST assay). PBMCs, plated at some 1.8 million per well, were grown in the presence of 9.5 to 10 IU/ml IL-2 and 10 ug/ml peptide pools. Sequencing of the DNA from cultured CD4+ T cells was carried out with the Oncomine TCR Beta short-read assay. The template was genomic DNA from cultured CD4+ T cells. TCRdb re-analysed the PCR reads in MiXCR, keeping a single row per CDR3 protein. This sample has more than 13,000 distinct CDR3 sequences, with about 33% found just once. About this clonotype: The target antigen is unknown.

The chain links TRBV7-2 to TRBJ1-5; D might be TRBD1 (6 bases). Sequencing was done on a sample of cultured CD4+ T cells from blood. This TCR was sampled from a human donor with COVID-19. The CDR3 sequence is CASSFMPGVSNQPQHF. CDR3 bases: TGTGCCAGCAGCTTTATGCCAGGGGTGAGCAATCAGCCCCAGCATTTT.